Listed here are 30 T cell receptor beta chains from one sample, sequenced in a study of control samples from healthy donors and cancer patients (dated by TCRdb to the early 2020s). Preparation of the library involved the immunoSEQ multiplex PCR assay. Drawn from immuneACCESS, this table holds only the in-frame rearrangements with V and J called that TCRdb kept. Clones are partly lost; checked studies trace under half to an unresolved V gene and leave the rest unexplained. Here the sample has about 83,000 clones; roughly 91% occur a single time. Together, the top ten hold roughly a sixth of the sample. The sequenced sample was blood. The receptors here all came from a man in his fifties or sixties in good health.

The chain carries TRBV6-6 and TRBJ1-4; D may be TRBD1 (6 bases). V was pared by 6 bases and J by 8 bases, with 13 bases between. The length of the CDR3 is 13 residues. CDR1 is MNHNY and CDR2 is SVGAGI in the germline V gene (reference sequence). CDR3 nucleotide sequence: TGTGCCAGCAGCGGGGCCGGGGGCGAAAAACTGTTTTTT. Translated: CASSGAGGEKLFF.

Here the CDR3 reads CASSRAGTITQPQHF. DNA of the CDR3: TGCGCCAGCAGCCGAGCCGGGACAATCACTCAGCCCCAGCATTTT. The chain links TRBV23-1 to TRBJ1-5; a weak D match, TRBD1 (6 bases). TRBV23-1 is filed as an ORF, its function uncertain. The length of the CDR3 is 15 residues. Trimming pared 6 bases from V and 6 bases from J, leaving 18 bases between.

The CDR3 DNA follows: TGTGCCAGTCGAGAACAGGGAGCCAGTCAGCCCCAGCATTTT. Translated: CASREQGASQPQHF. V usage is TRBV19 and J usage is TRBJ1-5, with a weak D call TRBD1 (6 bases). The CDR3 length is 14 residues. The V end was cut by 8 bases, the J end by 6 bases, with 17 bases between. In germline, CDR1 is LNHDA, CDR2 SQIVND (reference sequence). The full variable domain, completed using reference TRBV19 and TRBJ1-5, is DGGITQSPKYLFRKEGQNVTLSCEQNLNHDAMYWYRQDPGQGLRLIYYSQIVNDFQKGDIAEGYSVSREKKESFPLTVTSAQKNPTAFYLCASREQGASQPQHFGDGTRLSIL.

This chain links TRBV7-2 with TRBJ2-3; a weak D match, TRBD2 (5 bases). The germline gives CDR1 SGHTA, CDR2 FQGNSA. Trimming took off 1 base at V and 4 bases at J, with 12 bases between the two ends. The CDR3 runs 15 residues. The CDR3 sequence is CASSLDRGSADTQYF. The CDR3 DNA follows: TGTGCCAGCAGCTTAGATCGGGGTTCCGCAGATACGCAGTATTTT.

This clone was counted once. The CDR3 spells CSAWDSPEAFF. The DNA of the CDR3 is TGCAGTGCATGGGACAGCCCTGAAGCTTTCTTT. J is TRBJ1-1 and V is TRBV20-1; 7 positions match TRBD1. This CDR3 contains 11 residues. With V trimmed by 6 bases and J by 6 bases, 4 bases remained unmatched. CDR1 is DFQATT, CDR2 SNEGSKA, per germline (reference sequence).

The chain is built from TRBV30 and TRBJ1-5; 8 bases align to TRBD1. The germline V gene encodes CDR1 GTSNPN and CDR2 SVGIG (reference sequence). V gave up 3 bases and J gave up 4 bases; unmatched junction bases: 14. This CDR3 has 17 amino acids. The CDR3 DNA reads as TGTGCCTGGAGATCCGGCGCCGGGACAGGCCAAAATCAGCCCCAGCATTTT. Translating it yields CAWRSGAGTGQNQPQHF.

The gene calls are TRBV5-1 and TRBJ2-2; the D call may be TRBD1 or TRBD2 (6 bases each). The CDR3 length is 16 residues. Trimming removed 0 bases from V and 4 bases from J, with 13 bases in between. CDR1 is SGHRS, CDR2 YFSETQ, per germline. CDR3 DNA sequence: TGCGCCAGCAGCTTGGTGGGTGGGGGGCGCACCGGGGAGCTGTTTTTT. Amino acids: CASSLVGGGRTGELFF.

The chain combines TRBV12-5 with TRBJ1-1; D not resolved. V lost 3 bases and J lost 2, with 7 bases in between. Germline V gives CDR1 LGHNT, CDR2 FRNRAP. The CDR3 runs to 13 residues. As DNA, the CDR3 is TGTGCTAGTGGTTTCGGCCATAACACTGAAGCTTTCTTT. It translates to CASGFGHNTEAFF.

A few counts support this clone. J is TRBJ1-5 and V is TRBV19; 8 nucleotides align to TRBD1. The length of the CDR3 is 15 residues. Germline CDR1 is LNHDA and CDR2 is SQIVND (reference sequence). V lost 7 bases and J lost 3; bases outside the gene matches: 8. CDR3 in amino acids: CASKETGALNQPQHF. In DNA, the CDR3 is TGTGCCAGTAAGGAGACAGGGGCGCTCAATCAGCCCCAGCATTTT.

The V call is TRBV5-1, the J call TRBJ2-7; D is unresolved. Germline values: CDR1 SGHRS, CDR2 YFSETQ. Trimming took 5 bases from V and 7 from J, leaving 16 bases between them. The CDR3 totals 13 residues. The CDR3 here is CASRWVASGEQYF. The CDR3 nucleotides are TGCGCCAGCAGGTGGGTGGCCTCGGGTGAGCAGTACTTC.

This clone was seen only once. The rearrangement links TRBV7-9 to TRBJ1-1, with D unclear. V was clipped by 1 base and J by 2 bases, with 23 bases between them. The CDR3 is 19 residues long. Germline lookup yields CDR1 SEHNR and CDR2 FQNEAQ (reference sequence). Here the CDR3 DNA reads TGTGCCAGCAGCTTAGGCCCCTTTGGAGACCCGGGATCTAACACTGAAGCTTTCTTT. This encodes CASSLGPFGDPGSNTEAFF.

The chain has TRBV11-2 and TRBJ1-2, with D tentatively TRBD1 (6 bases). The CDR3 loop spans 14 amino acids. The ends were cut back, 0 bases at V and 8 bases at J, with 13 bases in the middle. Germline loops: CDR1 SGHAT, CDR2 FQNNGV. The chain's CDR3 is CASSLDLSGVGYTF. CDR3 DNA: TGTGCCAGCAGCTTAGATCTATCAGGGGTCGGCTACACCTTC.

The V gene is TRBV13, the J gene TRBJ2-3; D call uncertain. Germline V gene data show CDR1 as PRHDT and CDR2 as FYEKMQ (reference sequence). V lost 2 bases and J lost 6, with 9 bases in between. CDR3 length equals 13 residues. CDR3 bases: TGTGCCAGCAGCTTAATGGCGCCGGATACGCAGTATTTT. Its protein product is CASSLMAPDTQYF.

The V and J genes are TRBV6-2 or TRBV6-3 and TRBJ1-5, with unresolved D. V lost 0 bases, J lost 1 base, and 7 bases lay in between. The CDR3 spans 15 residues. CDR1 and CDR2 (germline): MNHEY, SVGEGT. The CDR3 nucleotides read TGTGCCAGCAGTTACTCGCTACTCAGCAATCAGCCCCAGCATTTT. Residues: CASSYSLLSNQPQHF.

V and J are TRBV14 and TRBJ2-7; TRBD1 or TRBD2 may be the D gene (5 bases each). V lost 1 base and J 5 bases, leaving 9 bases between the germline ends. The CDR3 runs to 13 residues. Germline assignment: CDR1 SGHDN and CDR2 FVKESK. In DNA form, the CDR3 reads TGTGCCAGCAGCCAAGCTCTGGGGGACGAGCAGTACTTC. Translating it yields CASSQALGDEQYF.

The CDR3 region has the DNA TGTGCCTCAGACACAGGCTCTGGGGCCAACGTCCTGACTTTC. Residues: CASDTGSGANVLTF. V usage is TRBV30 and J usage is TRBJ2-6; D is perhaps TRBD1 (5 bases). The CDR3 runs to 14 residues. Trimming shortened V by 7 bases and J by 0 bases, and 10 bases separated the two germline ends. Germline V gene lookup returns CDR1 GTSNPN and CDR2 SVGIG (reference sequence).

V usage is TRBV7-9 and J usage is TRBJ2-3, with 7 positions matching TRBD1. V shed 3 bases, J shed 7 bases, and the junction held 7 bases outside the gene matches. This CDR3 is 14 amino acids long. Germline lookup yields CDR1 SEHNR and CDR2 FQNEAQ (reference sequence). CDR3 in DNA: TGTGCCAGCAGCTTGCAGGGACAGTATTATACGCAGTATTTT. This encodes CASSLQGQYYTQYF.

The V call is TRBV9, the J call TRBJ1-5, with TRBD1 as a possible D gene (6 bases). The CDR3 has 16 residues. The V gene's germline CDR1 is SGDLS and CDR2 YYNGEE. The V gene lost 3 bases and the J gene lost 2 bases, with 15 bases spanning the gap. CDR3: CASSAGGAVGNQPQHF. The CDR3 DNA reads as TGTGCCAGCAGCGCCGGGGGGGCAGTGGGCAATCAGCCCCAGCATTTT.

The chain joins TRBV6-5 to TRBJ1-5; D is undetermined. Trimming removed 8 bases from V and 3 bases from J, with 11 bases in between. Germline V lookup: CDR1 MNHEY, CDR2 SVGAGI. The length of the CDR3 is 13 residues. The CDR3 sequence is CASLAANNQPQHF. The CDR3 DNA is TGTGCCAGCCTGGCGGCCAACAATCAGCCCCAGCATTTT.

As to this clone: Additional DNA sequences in this sample encode the identical CDR3. This chain uses TRBV6-5 with TRBJ1-2, with D maybe TRBD1 (5 bases). The V gene lost 2 bases and the J gene lost 8 bases, with 9 bases spanning the gap. Germline values: CDR1 MNHEY, CDR2 SVGAGI. The CDR3 has 12 residues. The CDR3 nucleotides read TGTGCCAGCAGTTACGGGGGTTCCGGCTACACCTTC. Protein: CASSYGGSGYTF.

This chain links TRBV7-6 with TRBJ2-3; 9 bases align to TRBD2. In germline, CDR1 is SGHVS, CDR2 FNYEAQ. This CDR3 is 16 amino acids long. The V segment lost 5 bases and the J segment 0 bases; nucleotides outside the gene matches: 6. The CDR3 protein is CASSPTSGASTDTQYF. The CDR3 DNA sequence: TGTGCCAGCAGCCCGACTAGCGGCGCGAGCACAGATACGCAGTATTTT.

The chain links TRBV27 to TRBJ1-4; D uncertain. The CDR3 is 13 residues long. V lost 4 bases to trimming and J lost 5 bases, with 8 bases between them. Germline CDR1 is MNHEY and CDR2 is SMNVEV (reference sequence). CDR3 DNA: TGTGCCAGCAGTTCACCTGGGAATGAAAAACTGTTTTTT. It encodes CASSSPGNEKLFF. The full variable domain, in which reference TRBV27 and TRBJ1-4 provide the parts outside the CDR3, is EAQVTQNPRYLITVTGKKLTVTCSQNMNHEYMSWYRQDPGLGLRQIYYSMNVEVTDKGDVPEGYKVSRKEKRNFPLILESPSPNQTSLYFCASSSPGNEKLFFGSGTQLSVL.

The V gene is TRBV2, the J gene TRBJ2-6; D possibly corresponds to TRBD1 (7 bases). The germline V gene has CDR1 SNHLY and CDR2 FYNNEI. V lost 6 bases and J 2 bases, leaving 11 bases between the germline ends. The CDR3 is 15 amino acids. The CDR3 DNA reads as TGTGCCAGCAGCCGCGGGACAGCTGGGGCCAACGTCCTGACTTTC. Its translation: CASSRGTAGANVLTF.

The chain combines TRBV9 with TRBJ2-3; the match to TRBD2 covers 14 bases. The CDR3 length is 17 residues. CDR1 is SGDLS, CDR2 YYNGEE, per germline. V lost 4 bases and J lost 5; bases outside the gene matches: 9. CDR3 bases: TGTGCCAGCAGCCCCCGACTAGCGGGGGGGCCAGTAGATACGCAGTATTTT. Its protein product is CASSPRLAGGPVDTQYF. The full variable domain, its missing parts supplied by reference TRBV9 and TRBJ2-3, is DSGVTQTPKHLITATGQRVTLRCSPRSGDLSVYWYQQSLDQGLQFLIQYYNGEERAKGNILERFSAQQFPDLHSELNLSSLELGDSALYFCASSPRLAGGPVDTQYFGPGTRLTVL.

On this clone itself: The germline gene is not matched at one end of the junction; a read error may be the cause. V gene TRBV24-1 combines with J gene TRBJ2-2, with D possibly being TRBD1 (5 bases). The CDR3 has 15 residues. Per the germline V gene, CDR1 is KGHDR and CDR2 is SFDVKD. CDR3: CATRDSGKGTGELFF. The CDR3 nucleotides are TGTGCCACCAGGGATTCAGGGAAAGGGACCGGGGAGCTGTTTTTT.

The chain is built from TRBV24-1 and TRBJ1-5; TRBD1 is a possible D gene (6 bases). The V gene lost 12 bases and the J gene lost 7 bases, with 15 bases spanning the gap. The length of the CDR3 is 12 residues. The germline CDR1 and CDR2 sequences are KGHDR and SFDVKD. The DNA of the CDR3 is TGTGCCGTCGGGGGGGGGCGCCAGCCCCAGCATTTT. It specifies CAVGGGRQPQHF.

The V and J genes are TRBV19 and TRBJ1-1; D may be TRBD1 (5 bases). With 7 bases removed from V and 3 bases from J, the gap between germline ends came to 27 bases. The CDR3 spans 18 residues. In germline, CDR1 is LNHDA, CDR2 SQIVND (reference sequence). The CDR3 DNA follows: TGTGCCAGTACCCCAGGGCCCTTCAGCCGGCTCCCGCACACTGAAGCTTTCTTT. This gives the protein CASTPGPFSRLPHTEAFF.

The gene calls are TRBV18 and TRBJ1-2, with TRBD1 matching 9 bases. CDR3 length: 16 amino acids. Germline CDR1 reads KGHSH; CDR2 reads LQKENI. The V gene end was trimmed by 6 bases and the J gene end by 3 bases; junction bases not matched to a gene: 11. The DNA for the CDR3 is TGTGCCAGCTCGCTTTCCACCGGGACAGGGTACTATGGCTACACCTTC. This gives the protein CASSLSTGTGYYGYTF.

The CDR3 DNA follows: TGTGCCTCCCTGGGAGGCTATGAGCAGTTCTTC. This sequence encodes CASLGGYEQFF. The rearrangement uses TRBV6-5 and TRBJ2-1; tentative D call: TRBD2 (6 bases). V lost 11 bases and J 8 bases, leaving 13 bases between the germline ends. Germline-derived CDR1 and CDR2 are MNHEY and SVGAGI. CDR3 length equals 11 residues.

The chain links TRBV6-6 to TRBJ1-6, with D hard to call. With 3 bases removed from V and 9 bases from J, the gap between germline ends came to 9 bases. From germline, CDR1 is MNHNY and CDR2 SVGAGI (reference sequence). This CDR3 spans 13 amino acids. The CDR3 region is CASSYITGSPLHF. CDR3 coding DNA: TGTGCCAGCAGTTATATTACTGGTTCACCCCTCCACTTT.